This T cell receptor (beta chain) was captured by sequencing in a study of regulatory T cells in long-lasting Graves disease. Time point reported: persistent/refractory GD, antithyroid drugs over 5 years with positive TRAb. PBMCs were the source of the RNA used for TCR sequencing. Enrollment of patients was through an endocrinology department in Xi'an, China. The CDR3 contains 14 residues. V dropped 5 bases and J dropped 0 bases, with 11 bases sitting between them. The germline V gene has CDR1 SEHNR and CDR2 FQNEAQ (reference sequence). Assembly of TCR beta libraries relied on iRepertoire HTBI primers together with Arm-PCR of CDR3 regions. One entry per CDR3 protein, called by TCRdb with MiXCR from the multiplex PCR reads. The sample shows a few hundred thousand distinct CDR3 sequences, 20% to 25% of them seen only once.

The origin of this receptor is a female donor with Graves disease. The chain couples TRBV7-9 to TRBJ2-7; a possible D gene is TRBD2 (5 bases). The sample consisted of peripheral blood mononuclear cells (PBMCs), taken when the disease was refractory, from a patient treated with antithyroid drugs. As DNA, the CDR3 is TGTGCCAGCAGCACAACTGGGAGCTCCTACGAGCAGTACTTC. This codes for CASSTTGSSYEQYF.